This TCR beta chain was documented in a study of CD8 T cells in ankylosing spondylitis. The study, taken as a whole, reports: Typical of ankylosing spondylitis blood, it appeared, was a TCR beta motif of under 10 highly homologous variants. Disease-linked clones, CD8+, were relatively rare in peripheral blood.

Germline assignment: CDR1 MNHEY and CDR2 SVGEGT. The length of the CDR3 is 14 residues. Trimming at V came to 10 bases and at J to 7 bases, leaving 15 bases not matched to a gene. This clonotype has a count of ten or more. Its matching antigen is unknown. Library preparation for TCR beta used quantitative 5'-RACE with molecular barcodes. MiXCR was run by TCRdb on the 5' RACE reads, yielding one entry per CDR3 protein. The table includes about 64,000 distinct CDR3 sequences, about 6% detected once. Sequencing was carried out using synovial fluid, either unsorted or a sorted T cell fraction (not recorded which). This clonotype was sampled from a male donor with ankylosing spondylitis. The rearrangement joins TRBV6-2 or TRBV6-3 to TRBJ2-7; TRBD2 matches at 8 bases. CDR3 nucleotides: TGTGCCATCCTCCAGCCGGGACTAGGACGGGAGCAGTACTTC. Encoded protein: CAILQPGLGREQYF.